The clone carrying this TCR beta chain has a handful of counts. This sample stems from a study of human T cells and chemical hapten exposure. Study as a whole: Patch testing was performed with 0.01% DPC on the upper back, with reading at 6 days. The cohort included alopecia areata under or over 50% scalp, totalis and universalis.

As for time point: patch test 3, about 24 weeks after DPC sensitization. As to treatment: therapeutic diphenylcyclopropenone sensitization with weekly scalp DPC. Ahead of each patch test application, blood was drawn. MiXCR was run by TCRdb on the RACE reads, yielding one entry per CDR3 protein. Of about 190,000 distinct CDR3 sequences listed, around 23% are singletons. The V end was cut by 0 bases, the J end by 5 bases, with 8 bases between. Germline CDR1 and CDR2: SEHNR and FQNEAQ (reference sequence). CDR3 length: 14 residues. The origin of this receptor is a woman aged 40 to 50 with alopecia areata. Some clones in this sample may be carry-over from other donors' samples. The rearrangement joins TRBV7-9 to TRBJ2-1; unclear D gene. The source was whole blood, collected in connection with sensitization to the hapten diphenylcyclopropenone (DPC). The chain's CDR3 is CASSLAAGHNEQFF. The CDR3 DNA reads as TGTGCCAGCAGCTTAGCTGCAGGCCACAATGAGCAGTTCTTC.